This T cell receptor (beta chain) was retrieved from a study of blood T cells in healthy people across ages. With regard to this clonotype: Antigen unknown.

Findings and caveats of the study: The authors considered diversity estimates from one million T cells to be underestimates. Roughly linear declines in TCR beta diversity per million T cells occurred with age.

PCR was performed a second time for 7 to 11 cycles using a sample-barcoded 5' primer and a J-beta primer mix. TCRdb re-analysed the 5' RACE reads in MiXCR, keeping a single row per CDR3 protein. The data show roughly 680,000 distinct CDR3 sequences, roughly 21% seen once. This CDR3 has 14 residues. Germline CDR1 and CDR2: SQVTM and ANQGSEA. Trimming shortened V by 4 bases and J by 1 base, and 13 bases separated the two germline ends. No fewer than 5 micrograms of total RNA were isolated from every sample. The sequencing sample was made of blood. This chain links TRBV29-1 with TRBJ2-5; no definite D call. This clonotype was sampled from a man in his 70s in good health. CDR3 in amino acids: CSVVFPPGQETQYF. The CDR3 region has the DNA TGCAGCGTTGTGTTTCCGCCAGGCCAAGAGACCCAGTACTTC.